This T cell receptor beta chain was documented in a study of cytomegalovirus exposure and HLA in healthy donors (TCRdb year 2017). Some background on the complete study: An earlier analysis of roughly 630 of the donors reported roughly 300 Gb of sequence data and roughly 110 million unique TCR beta sequences from about 180 million T cells. An early release that covered 500 to 800 HLA-typed donors contained approximately 290 gigabases of sequencing data and tens of millions of unique TCR sequences. Of the 398 genotyped donors, 81% fell in the genetic ancestry cluster associated with self-reported Caucasian donors. The aim of the study was to test whether cataloging public T cell receptors could identify signatures of past pathogen exposure. The study used immunosequencing to profile the T cell repertoires of hundreds of subjects and linked those repertoires to cytomegalovirus serostatus. A separate validation cohort of more than 100 different subjects was used in addition to the approximately 700-subject first cohort. To predict cytomegalovirus infection status, the study combined high-throughput TCR immunosequencing, statistical association of individual TCRs with disease status, and machine learning. In a later analysis, previously published TCR beta repertoires from 500 to 750 donors were re-analyzed and high-resolution HLA genotyping was added so that TCR occurrence patterns could be studied. The later analysis used no new phenotypic data to find candidate immune exposures, relying instead on TCR beta sequences and their occurrence across donors. In an earlier analysis of 550 to 700 of the donors, high-throughput TCR beta sequencing was used to judge whether each TCR beta V gene segment behaved as functional or pseudogenic. Donor age, sex, ethnicity and CMV serostatus were collected together with the repertoire data. A later genetic analysis took genome-wide SNP genotypes for about 60% of the roughly 670 donors and used that subset as a discovery cohort. Every discovery cohort repertoire had been produced on one sequencing platform. Both class I and class II loci were covered by HLA typing, at four-digit resolution. Typing coverage differed by locus: A, B, C, DRB1 and DQB1 were typed in about 620-640 donors, DQA1 in 522, DPA1 in over 600, and DPB1 in approximately 450. A few DR-DQ haplotypes were treated as single units for association and clustering because of strong linkage in the cohort. Among roughly 400 genotyped donors of the cohort, an average of around 240,000 unique TCR beta nucleotide sequences were sequenced per donor, roughly 20% of them non-productive.

In total, 666 healthy bone marrow donors made up the cohort. Cohort members were all nominally healthy when sampled, although unrecorded immune exposures were likely present. The donor was CMV seropositive and was included in the group of about 290 seropositive cohort members. Each donor provided a peripheral blood sample, and peripheral blood mononuclear cells were used for TCR beta sequencing. The Qiagen DNeasy Blood Extraction Kit was used to extract genomic DNA from the blood cell samples. As concerns this clone: Its antigen is not yet known. Base qualities were left out, and no much larger clone turns up one base away.

Beyond this particular receptor, the publication reports: Because some donors lacked HLA typing at each locus, the association tests relied only on the typed subset. Because the 87-base-pair reads could not distinguish some IMGT-functional V segments, including TRBV6-2 and TRBV6-3, those segments were excluded. In a later genetic analysis, a missense DCLRE1C variant was associated with V-gene and J-gene trimming of TCR beta chains, and the association was replicated in an independent cohort. Compared with the roughly 700-donor mean, donors in an Asian-associated ancestry cluster had fewer N-insertions in productive TCRs, according to a later genetic analysis. CMV serostatus was the only immune exposure information available for the cohort. In a later analysis, HLA-associated TCR beta chains were found to be more clonally expanded and to have lower generation probabilities than equally common non-associated chains. The classifier was reported to diagnose cytomegalovirus status with high specificity and sensitivity in both the original and validation cohorts. An earlier analysis of approximately 540 of the donors showed that most TCR beta V segments appeared in productive rearrangements either about 90% or about 30% of the time, which broadly matched IMGT annotations. It was suggested by the authors that the approach could potentially be generalized to other disease states and immunological phenotypes. In vitro tests confirmed that a few of the cytomegalovirus-associated TCR beta chains recognize cytomegalovirus antigens. Because counts were too low, 15 to 20 rarely observed V segments, including chromosome 9 orphons, were left out of the earlier analysis of approximately 580 of the donors. A further reported finding was that TCR beta sequences accurately predicted the HLA-A and HLA-B alleles for most subjects in the first cohort. Specific HLA alleles were associated with 16,951 TCR beta sequences at a false discovery rate of 0.05 in a later analysis. In a later analysis, the rate of TCR association differed among HLA loci, with DRB1 alleles having the most associated TCRs and HLA-C alleles having the fewest. Only TCR beta chains were sequenced in this cohort, and the absence of alpha or paired-chain data limited detectable features. According to a later analysis, most CMV-associated TCR beta chains appeared to be HLA-restricted, and the HLA associations seemed to be driven largely by CMV exposure. A later analysis reported that several top co-occurrence clusters appeared linked to parvovirus B19, influenza, CMV and Epstein-Barr virus. Most TCR sequences were observed very rarely across donors, whereas some public TCRs were present in many individuals. A total of some 180 TCR beta chains were listed by the study as associated with cytomegalovirus. A cluster of highly shared sequence variants was judged likely to represent a technical artifact of the sequencing pipeline. Linkage disequilibrium might explain the correlated functional status among segregating V segments, but an unknown experimental factor could not be excluded. Strong co-occurrence of HLA alleles, especially DR and DQ, made assigning TCR associations to individual alleles difficult. Sequencing depth was assumed to be roughly uniform across donors in the presence/absence analyses, though that assumption may not hold.

The germline V gene (reference sequence) specifies SEHNR as CDR1 and FQNEAQ as CDR2. Inclusive of the bounding cysteine and phenylalanine, the CDR3 is 16 residues long. Of all the DNA, just the CDR3 is kept, 48 bases in frame from base 1. The junction shows trimming of 4 bases on V and 6 bases on J, and the gene matches do not reach 12 bases of it. Library construction relied on the immunoSEQ multiplex PCR assay. For the multiplex PCR, a mixture combining 60 forward primers for TCR Vbeta segments and 13 reverse primers for TCR Jbeta segments was used. Amplification of the CDR3 region of rearranged TCR beta genes was performed with a multiplex PCR assay on genomic DNA. The amplified TCR beta libraries were sequenced on the Illumina HiSeq System as 87-base-pair reads. The original pipeline was this. A later analysis counted about 82 million unique TCR beta chains across the 670 or so repertoires, and approximately 11 million of these chains were shared by at least two donors. Raw reads were error-corrected and collapsed into unique sequences with a nearest-neighbor algorithm that merged closely related sequences to remove PCR and sequencing errors. V, D and J gene segments were assigned by aligning CDR3 sequences to IMGT reference sequences. For a sequence to be retained, a match of at least six nucleotides was required to both a V gene segment and a J gene segment. A rearrangement was called productive if the CDR3 had no stop codons and remained in frame with V and J, and every other rearrangement was called non-productive. CDR3 was defined by IMGT convention, running from the second conserved V-encoded cysteine to the conserved J-encoded phenylalanine. The earlier analysis of about 610 of the donors excluded sequences that lacked an unambiguous match to a single V gene segment. An earlier analysis of over 450 of the donors classified V segments as functional when productive rearrangements were above 56.7% and as segregating when the standard deviation between donors was above 5%. To diagnose cytomegalovirus status from the catalog of TCR beta chain sequences, a statistical classification framework was built. A later analysis assigned V and J genes by comparing TCR nucleotide sequences with IMGT/GENE-DB human TR gene sequences. Using the TCRdist pipeline, a later analysis assigned CDR3 sequences along with most-parsimonious VDJ recombination scenarios. In a later analysis, every TCR beta chain was defined by the combination of its CDR3 amino acid sequence and its V-gene family, and reads without a unique V-gene family were dropped. As a way to deal with suspected cross-contamination and a sequencing artifact, a later analysis dropped hundreds of nucleotide sequences that were highly shared and had low generation probability. A later analysis calculated a clonal expansion index for each public chain from normalized within-repertoire ranks of inferred template counts. In a later analysis, generation probabilities were computed using a VDJ recombination model fitted to out-of-frame rearrangements, and the results were checked against IGoR. A later analysis scored TCR-TCR, TCR-HLA and TCR-CMV co-occurrence with hypergeometric tests, applying a repertoire-size bias correction to TCR pairs. To estimate false discovery rates, a later analysis permuted the HLA or CMV assignments 20 times. In a later analysis, co-occurring TCRs were grouped with DBSCAN, and TCRdist sequence similarity was added when clustering was performed within HLA-allele-positive subsets. For co-occurrence clustering, repertoires with fewer than 30,000 or more than 120,000 public chains were excluded, along with 5 or 6 repertoires with anomalous nucleotide sharing. Not all clones reach the TCRdb copy of this immuneACCESS table, which keeps in-frame sequences only. Checked studies attribute under half of the gap to unresolved V genes and leave the rest unexplained. V, J and clone size were drawn from that table, and D and trimming were deduced from the DNA. The sample records some 170,000 clones, 75% of which are singletons. The ten largest make up 2.5% to 3.5% of the sample.

This sequence was found in a woman aged 45-65 years in good health and CMV-seropositive. Input material: PBMCs. The rearrangement joined TRBV7-9 to TRBJ2-3, and TRBD2 matches 8 of the central bases. The DNA is as follows: TGTGCCAGCAGCTCTTACCGCAGCGGGGGAAGGGATACGCAGTATTTT. Its translation is CASSSYRSGGRDTQYF.